This T cell receptor (beta chain) was observed in a study of cytomegalovirus exposure and HLA in healthy donors. Regarding the study as a whole: Available immune exposure information covered CMV serostatus only. Later analysis associated a missense DCLRE1C variant with TCR beta V- and J-gene trimming.

The PCR was carried out with 60 Vbeta primers and 13 Jbeta primers. The table came from immunoSEQ multiplex PCR; TCRdb's copy has only in-frame clones and leaves some out. The profile covers about 130,000 clones, with just under 75% appearing a single time and approximately 7% taken by the ten largest. Concerning this clone itself: Its antigen is still unknown.

V was pared by 6 bases and J by 4 bases, with 5 bases of the junction left unmatched. The CDR3 covers 14 residues. Germline V lookup: CDR1 MNHNS, CDR2 SASEGT. Sequenced: PBMCs. This receptor was taken from a man aged 35 to 55 in good health and CMV-seropositive. The rearrangement links TRBV6-1 to TRBJ2-1, with 8 bases that match TRBD2. The CDR3 reads CASRSGSFYNEQFF. The CDR3 coding sequence is TGTGCCAGCAGGAGCGGGAGCTTTTACAATGAGCAGTTCTTC.